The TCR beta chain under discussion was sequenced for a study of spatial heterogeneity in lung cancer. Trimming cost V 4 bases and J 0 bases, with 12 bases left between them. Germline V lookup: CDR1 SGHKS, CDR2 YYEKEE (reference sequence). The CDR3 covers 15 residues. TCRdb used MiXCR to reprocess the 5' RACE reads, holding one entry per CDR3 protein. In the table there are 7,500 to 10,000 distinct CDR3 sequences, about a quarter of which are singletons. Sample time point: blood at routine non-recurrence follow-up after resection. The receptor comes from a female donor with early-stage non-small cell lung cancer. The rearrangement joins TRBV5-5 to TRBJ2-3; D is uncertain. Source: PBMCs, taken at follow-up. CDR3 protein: CASSGYLGSTDTQYF. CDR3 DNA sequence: TGTGCCAGCAGCGGCTACCTAGGAAGCACAGATACGCAGTATTTT. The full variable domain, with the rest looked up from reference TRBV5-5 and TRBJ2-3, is DAGVTQSPTHLIKTRGQQVTLRCSPISGHKSVSWYQQVLGQGPQFIFQYYEKEERGRGNFPDRFSARQFPNYSSELNVNALLLGDSALYLCASSGYLGSTDTQYFGPGTRLTVL.